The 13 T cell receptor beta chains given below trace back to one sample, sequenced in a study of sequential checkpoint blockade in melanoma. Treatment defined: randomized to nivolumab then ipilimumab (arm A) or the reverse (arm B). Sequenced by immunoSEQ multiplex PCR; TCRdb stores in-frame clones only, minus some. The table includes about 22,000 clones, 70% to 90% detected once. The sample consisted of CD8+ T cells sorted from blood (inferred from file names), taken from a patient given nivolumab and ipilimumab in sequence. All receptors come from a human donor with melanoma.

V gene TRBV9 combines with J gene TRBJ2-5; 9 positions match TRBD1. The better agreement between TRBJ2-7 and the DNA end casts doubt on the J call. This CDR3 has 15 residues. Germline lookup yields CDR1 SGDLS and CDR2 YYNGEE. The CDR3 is CASSDSGQGIYEQYF. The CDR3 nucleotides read TGTGCCAGCAGCGATTCGGGACAGGGCATCTACGAGCAGTACTTC.

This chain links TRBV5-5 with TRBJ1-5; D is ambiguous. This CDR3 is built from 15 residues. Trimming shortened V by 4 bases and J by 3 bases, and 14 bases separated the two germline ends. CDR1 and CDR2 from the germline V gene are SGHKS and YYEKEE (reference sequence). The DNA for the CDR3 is TGTGCCAGCAGCCCTCGGGGAGGGAACAATCAGCCCCAGCATTTT. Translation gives CASSPRGGNNQPQHF.

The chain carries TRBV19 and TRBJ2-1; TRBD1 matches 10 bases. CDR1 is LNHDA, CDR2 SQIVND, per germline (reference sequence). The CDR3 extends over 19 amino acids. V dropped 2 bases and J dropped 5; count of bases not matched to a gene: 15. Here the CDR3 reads CASSIKVPRTGGQHNEQFF. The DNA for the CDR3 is TGTGCCAGTAGTATAAAAGTTCCTAGGACAGGGGGACAGCACAATGAGCAGTTCTTC.

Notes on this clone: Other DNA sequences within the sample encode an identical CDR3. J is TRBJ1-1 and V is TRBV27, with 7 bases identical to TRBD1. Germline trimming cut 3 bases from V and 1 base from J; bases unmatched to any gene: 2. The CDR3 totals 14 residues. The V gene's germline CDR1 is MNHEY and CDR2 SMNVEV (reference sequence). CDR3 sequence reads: CASSFRQGNTEAFF. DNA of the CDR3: TGTGCCAGCAGTTTCCGACAGGGGAACACTGAAGCTTTCTTT.

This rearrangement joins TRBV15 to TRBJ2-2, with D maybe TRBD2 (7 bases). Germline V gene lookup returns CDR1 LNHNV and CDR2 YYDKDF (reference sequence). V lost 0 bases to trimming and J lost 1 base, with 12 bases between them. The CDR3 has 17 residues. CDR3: CATSRDWGGVNTGELFF. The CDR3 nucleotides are TGTGCCACCAGCAGAGATTGGGGGGGCGTGAACACCGGGGAGCTGTTTTTT.

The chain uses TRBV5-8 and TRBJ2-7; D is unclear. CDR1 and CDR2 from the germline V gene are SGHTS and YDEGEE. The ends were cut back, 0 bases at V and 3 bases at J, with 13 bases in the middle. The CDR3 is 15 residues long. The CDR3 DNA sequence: TGTGCCAGCAGCTTGGCCGGAAGACCGGGCTACGAGCAGTACTTC. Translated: CASSLAGRPGYEQYF.

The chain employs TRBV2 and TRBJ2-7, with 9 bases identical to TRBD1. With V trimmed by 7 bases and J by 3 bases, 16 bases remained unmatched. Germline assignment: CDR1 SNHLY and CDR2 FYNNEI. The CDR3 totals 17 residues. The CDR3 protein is CASKGQGGLPSNYEQYF. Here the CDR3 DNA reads TGTGCCAGCAAGGGACAGGGAGGCCTCCCTTCTAACTACGAGCAGTACTTC.

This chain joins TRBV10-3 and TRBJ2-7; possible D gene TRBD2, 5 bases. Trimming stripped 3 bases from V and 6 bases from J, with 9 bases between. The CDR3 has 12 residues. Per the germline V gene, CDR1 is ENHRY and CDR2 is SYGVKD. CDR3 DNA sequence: TGTGCCATCAGTGACGGAGGTTCCGAGCAGTACTTC. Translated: CAISDGGSEQYF.

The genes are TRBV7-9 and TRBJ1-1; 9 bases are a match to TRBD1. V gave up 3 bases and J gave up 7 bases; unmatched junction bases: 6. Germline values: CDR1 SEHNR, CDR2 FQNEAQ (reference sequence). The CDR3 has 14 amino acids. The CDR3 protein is CASSFPDRGIEAFF. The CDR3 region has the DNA TGTGCCAGCAGCTTTCCCGACAGGGGGATTGAAGCTTTCTTT.

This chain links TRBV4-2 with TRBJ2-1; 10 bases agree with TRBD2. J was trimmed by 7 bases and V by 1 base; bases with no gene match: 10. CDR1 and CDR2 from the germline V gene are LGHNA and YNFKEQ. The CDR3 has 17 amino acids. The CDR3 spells CASSQVGAGGPPNEQFF. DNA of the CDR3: TGTGCCAGCAGCCAAGTCGGAGCGGGAGGGCCGCCGAATGAGCAGTTCTTC.

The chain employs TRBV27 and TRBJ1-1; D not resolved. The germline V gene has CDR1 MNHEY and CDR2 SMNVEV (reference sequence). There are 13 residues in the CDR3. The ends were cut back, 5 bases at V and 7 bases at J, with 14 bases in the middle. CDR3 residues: CASSHSGGGEAFF. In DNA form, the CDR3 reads TGTGCCAGCAGTCACAGCGGAGGTGGTGAAGCTTTCTTT.

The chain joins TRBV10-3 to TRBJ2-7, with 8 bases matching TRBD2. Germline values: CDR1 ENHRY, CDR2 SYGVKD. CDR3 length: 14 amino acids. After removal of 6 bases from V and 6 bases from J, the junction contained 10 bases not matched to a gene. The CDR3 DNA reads TGTGCCATCAGGGAAGCGGGAGAGAAACGCGAGCAGTACTTC. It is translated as CAIREAGEKREQYF.

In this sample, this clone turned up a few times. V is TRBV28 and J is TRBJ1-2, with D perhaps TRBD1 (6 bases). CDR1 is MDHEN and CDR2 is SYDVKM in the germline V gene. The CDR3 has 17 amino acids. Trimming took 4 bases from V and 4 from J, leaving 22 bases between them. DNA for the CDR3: TGTGCCAGCAGTTCAACCCTACAGGGTTGGTTTTCCTATGGCTACACCTTC. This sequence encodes CASSSTLQGWFSYGYTF.